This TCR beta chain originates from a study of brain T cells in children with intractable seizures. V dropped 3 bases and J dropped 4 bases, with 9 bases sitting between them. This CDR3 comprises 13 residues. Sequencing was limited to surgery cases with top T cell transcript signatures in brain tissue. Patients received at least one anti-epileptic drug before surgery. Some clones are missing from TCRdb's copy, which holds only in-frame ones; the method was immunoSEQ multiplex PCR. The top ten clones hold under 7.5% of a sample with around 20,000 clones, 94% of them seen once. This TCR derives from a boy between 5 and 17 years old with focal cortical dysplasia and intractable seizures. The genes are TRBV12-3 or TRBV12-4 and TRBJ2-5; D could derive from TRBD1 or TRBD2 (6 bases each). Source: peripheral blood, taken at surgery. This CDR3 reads CASSFGGPETQYF. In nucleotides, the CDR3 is TGTGCCAGCAGTTTTGGGGGGCCAGAGACCCAGTACTTC.